This TCR beta chain was captured in a study of human T cells and chemical hapten exposure. Study-level findings and limits: TCRs at high frequency, those above 1 in 1000, did not change with DPC sensitization. Expanded TCRs clustered into significantly more large CDR3 similarity groups than controls, the analysis revealed.

The CDR3 length is 15 residues. Trimming cost V 6 bases and J 0 bases; bases outside gene matches: 2. The germline V gene has CDR1 ENHRY and CDR2 SYGVKD. Regarding this clonotype: As yet, its antigen is unknown.

Time point specified: patch test 3, about 24 weeks after DPC sensitization. Treatment denoted: therapeutic diphenylcyclopropenone sensitization with weekly scalp DPC. Total RNA extraction was carried out from unfractionated whole blood. Blood was drawn before each patch test was applied. In TCRdb, the RACE reads were re-called with MiXCR into one record per CDR3 protein. This table has 30,000 to 40,000 distinct CDR3 sequences, roughly 13% appearing once. The chain recombines TRBV10-3 with TRBJ2-3; 11 bases match TRBD1. This TCR was sampled from a woman aged 40 to 50 with alopecia areata. Some clones in this sample may be carry-over from other donors' samples. The sequenced sample was whole blood, obtained in connection with sensitization to the hapten diphenylcyclopropenone (DPC). CDR3 loop: CAIRGTGGSTDTQYF. The CDR3 bases are TGTGCCATCAGGGGGACAGGGGGGAGCACAGATACGCAGTATTTT.